Listed here are 5 T cell receptor beta chains from one sample, sequenced in a study of blood T cell repertoires in COVID-19. Profiled with immunoSEQ multiplex PCR; TCRdb holds only in-frame clones, not every one. The table shows approximately 37,000 clones, with over 70% occurring only once. The sequenced material came from peripheral blood. These receptor sequences come from a man older than 75 with active COVID-19.

The DNA for the CDR3 is TGTGCCAGCCGGACACCGCTAAAAAACACCATATATTTT. It encodes CASRTPLKNTIYF. This chain uses TRBV6-5 with TRBJ1-3; D possibly corresponds to TRBD1 (5 bases). This CDR3 comprises 13 residues. V lost 8 bases and J lost 6, with 14 bases in between. Germline CDR1 is MNHEY and CDR2 is SVGAGI.

V gene TRBV5-1 combines with J gene TRBJ2-6, with TRBD1 as a possible D gene (6 bases). Trimming left V 4 bases short and J 1 base short, with 18 bases between. The CDR3 extends over 18 amino acids. The germline gives CDR1 SGHRS, CDR2 YFSETQ. Written as DNA, the CDR3 is TGCGCCAGCAGCCTATCCCGAGGGGGAGCTTCTGGGGCCAACGTCCTGACTTTC. Translation gives CASSLSRGGASGANVLTF.

V and J are TRBV18 and TRBJ2-2; TRBD1 might be the D (6 bases). Trimming stripped 3 bases from V and 0 bases from J, with 11 bases between. Looked up from germline, CDR1 is KGHSH and CDR2 is LQKENI. CDR3 size: 16 residues. CDR3 protein: CASSPTGFANTGELFF. Here the CDR3 DNA reads TGTGCCAGCTCACCTACAGGGTTCGCGAACACCGGGGAGCTGTTTTTT.

CDR3 sequence (DNA): TGTGCCTGGAGTGCCCGACAGGGGGCAAGGCAGTACTTC. It translates to CAWSARQGARQYF. V and J are TRBV30 and TRBJ2-7, with 10 positions matching TRBD1. The V and J ends lost 1 base and 9 bases, in that order; junction bases with no gene match: 6. Germline CDR1 is GTSNPN and CDR2 is SVGIG (reference sequence). The CDR3 is 13 residues long.

The CDR3 DNA is TGTGCCAGCTCACCAACAGGAGATAATCAGCCCCAGCATTTT. Amino acids: CASSPTGDNQPQHF. The gene calls are TRBV18 and TRBJ1-5, with TRBD1 as a possible D gene (5 bases). The CDR3 is made up of 14 amino acids. CDR1 and CDR2 (germline): KGHSH, LQKENI. V lost 2 bases, J lost 4 bases, and 9 bases lay in between.